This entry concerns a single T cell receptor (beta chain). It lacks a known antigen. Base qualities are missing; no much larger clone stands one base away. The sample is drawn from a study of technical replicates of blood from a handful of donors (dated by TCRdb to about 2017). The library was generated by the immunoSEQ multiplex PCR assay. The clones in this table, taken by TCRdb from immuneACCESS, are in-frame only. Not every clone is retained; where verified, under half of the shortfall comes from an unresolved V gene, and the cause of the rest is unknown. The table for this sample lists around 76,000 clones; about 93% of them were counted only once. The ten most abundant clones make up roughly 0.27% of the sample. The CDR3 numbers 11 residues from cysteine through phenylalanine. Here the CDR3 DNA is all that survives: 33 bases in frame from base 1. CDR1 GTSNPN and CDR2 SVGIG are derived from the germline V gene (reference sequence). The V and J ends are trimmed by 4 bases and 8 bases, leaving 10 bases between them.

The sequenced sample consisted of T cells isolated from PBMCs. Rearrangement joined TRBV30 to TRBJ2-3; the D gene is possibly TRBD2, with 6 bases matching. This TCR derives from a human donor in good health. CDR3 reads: CAWKGLTTQYF. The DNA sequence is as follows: TGTGCCTGGAAGGGACTCACTACGCAGTATTTT. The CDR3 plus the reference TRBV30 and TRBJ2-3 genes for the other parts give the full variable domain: SQTIHQWPATLVQPVGSPLSLECTVEGTSNPNLYWYRQAAGRGLQLLFYSVGIGQISSEVPQNLSASRPQDRQFILSSKKLLLSDSGFYLCAWKGLTTQYFGPGTRLTVL.